This TCR beta chain was recorded in a study of CD4 T cells in relation to SARS-CoV-2 and coronaviruses. Overall study context: Of the patients, roughly eight were male, a few female, two Hispanic. Study findings and constraints: In around three fifths of donors, memory CD4+ clonotypes crossrecognized SARS-CoV-2 and at least one common cold coronavirus spike. Compared with monoreactive clones, crossreactive clones showed significantly weaker SARS-CoV-2 expansion. No crossreactivity against non-spike viral proteins was tested here.

V was clipped by 4 bases and J by 2 bases; unmatched bases: 4. Looked up from germline, CDR1 is LGHNA and CDR2 is YSLEER. CDR3 length: 15 amino acids. Clones were read by immunoSEQ multiplex PCR, and TCRdb kept only the in-frame ones, dropping some. Among about 37,000 clones listed, roughly 88% were seen once. Points on this clone: Its target is not known.

V usage is TRBV4-3 and J usage is TRBJ2-2; 7 bases fit TRBD1. This clonotype originated in an adult with COVID-19. Sequencing used memory CD4+ T cells from PBMCs. CDR3 coding DNA: TGCGCCAGCAGCCGAGGACAGGCCAACACCGGGGAGCTGTTTTTT. This gives the protein CASSRGQANTGELFF.